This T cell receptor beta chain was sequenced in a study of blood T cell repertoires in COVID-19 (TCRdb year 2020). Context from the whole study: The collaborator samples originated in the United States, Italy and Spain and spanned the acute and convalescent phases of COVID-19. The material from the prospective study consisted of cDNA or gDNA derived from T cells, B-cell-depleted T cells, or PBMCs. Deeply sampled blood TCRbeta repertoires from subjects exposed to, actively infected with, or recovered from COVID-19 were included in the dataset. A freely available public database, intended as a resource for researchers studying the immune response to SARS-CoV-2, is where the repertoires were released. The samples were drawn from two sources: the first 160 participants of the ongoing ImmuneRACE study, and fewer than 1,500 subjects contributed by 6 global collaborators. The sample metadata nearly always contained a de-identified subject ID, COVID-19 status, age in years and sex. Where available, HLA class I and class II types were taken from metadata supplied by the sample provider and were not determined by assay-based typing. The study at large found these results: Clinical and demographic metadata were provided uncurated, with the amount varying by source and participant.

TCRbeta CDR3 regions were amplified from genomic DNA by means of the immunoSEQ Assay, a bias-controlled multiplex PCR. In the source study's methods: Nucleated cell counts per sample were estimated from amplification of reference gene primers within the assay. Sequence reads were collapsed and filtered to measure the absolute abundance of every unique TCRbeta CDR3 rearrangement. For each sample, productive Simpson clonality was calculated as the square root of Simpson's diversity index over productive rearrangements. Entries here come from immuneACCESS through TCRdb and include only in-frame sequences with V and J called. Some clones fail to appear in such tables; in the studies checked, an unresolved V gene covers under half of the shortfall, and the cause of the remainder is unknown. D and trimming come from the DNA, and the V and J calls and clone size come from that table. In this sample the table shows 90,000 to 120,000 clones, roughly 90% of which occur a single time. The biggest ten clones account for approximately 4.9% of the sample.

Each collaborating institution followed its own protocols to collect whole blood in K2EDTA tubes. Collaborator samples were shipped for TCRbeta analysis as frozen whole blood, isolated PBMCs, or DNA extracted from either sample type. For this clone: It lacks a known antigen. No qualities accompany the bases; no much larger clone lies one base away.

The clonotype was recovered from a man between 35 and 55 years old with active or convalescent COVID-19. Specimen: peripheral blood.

The CDR3 corresponds to CASSLGAVNTEAFF. The nucleotide sequence is TGCGCCAGCAGCTTGGGGGCAGTAAACACTGAAGCTTTCTTT. The chain is encoded by TRBV5-1 joined to TRBJ1-1; no D gene call is confident. Sequences SGHRS (CDR1) and YFSETQ (CDR2) are obtained from the germline V gene. V sheds 0 bases and J sheds 2 bases, leaving 8 bases between their ends. Inclusive of the bounding cysteine and phenylalanine, the CDR3 is 14 residues long. Only the CDR3 region is kept as DNA, spanning 42 bases read in frame from base 1.